The sequence of this T cell receptor (beta chain) was determined in a study of T cell changes during pregnancy in multiple sclerosis. V was shortened by 3 bases and J by 7 bases, with 7 bases between the two germline ends. Germline V gene data show CDR1 as MRHNA and CDR2 as SNTAGT. This CDR3 is built from 13 residues. This table comes from immunoSEQ multiplex PCR, and its TCRdb copy is limited to in-frame clones, with some not included. The sample contains tens of thousands of clones, approximately 90% of which appear only once. The sequencing here drew on CD8+ T cells from peripheral blood mononuclear cells, taken in the second trimester of pregnancy. This receptor was obtained from a female donor with multiple sclerosis, enrolled in a pregnancy study. The gene calls are TRBV6-4 and TRBJ1-6, with D possibly being TRBD1 (6 bases). The CDR3 spells CASSERGNSPLHF. CDR3 DNA sequence: TGTGCCAGCAGTGAAAGGGGGAATTCACCCCTCCACTTT.